Listed here is a single T cell receptor beta chain. With V trimmed by 3 bases and J by 5 bases, 5 bases remained unmatched. CDR1 and CDR2 (germline): SGDLS, YYNGEE. The CDR3 consists of 14 residues. This entry is derived from a study of blood T cell repertoires in COVID-19. Data came from immunoSEQ multiplex PCR; TCRdb stores just in-frame clones and leaves some out. The sample consists of roughly 100,000 clones, approximately 90% of them appearing once. The receptor's source is a woman between 50 and 59 years old with COVID-19, enrolled during active disease. The chain carries TRBV9 and TRBJ1-1, with 9 bases aligning to TRBD1. Source material: peripheral blood. CDR3 nucleotide sequence: TGTGCCAGCAGCGGCTACAGGGGGCGAACTGAAGCTTTCTTT. It encodes CASSGYRGRTEAFF. Full variable domain (remainder filled in from reference TRBV9 and TRBJ1-1): DSGVTQTPKHLITATGQRVTLRCSPRSGDLSVYWYQQSLDQGLQFLIQYYNGEERAKGNILERFSAQQFPDLHSELNLSSLELGDSALYFCASSGYRGRTEAFFGQGTRLTVV.